The TCR beta chain under discussion was sequenced for a study of cytomegalovirus exposure and HLA in healthy donors. Study-wide findings and caveats: A missense variant in DCLRE1C was later tied to TCR beta V- and J-gene trimming. In a later analysis, compared with equally common non-associated chains, HLA-associated beta chains were more expanded.

60 Vbeta and 13 Jbeta primers were used in PCR. In the authors' workflow: Roughly 11 million shared chains were among around 80 million unique TCR beta chains counted in a later analysis. Some clones are missing from TCRdb's copy, which holds only in-frame ones; the method was immunoSEQ multiplex PCR. V and J calls plus clone size are reproduced from that table; the DNA served to infer D and trimming. The table lists 100,000 to 150,000 clones, roughly a tenth of them singletons, with approximately 4.4% in the top ten. With regard to this clone: Its antigen is currently unknown.

CDR1 is PRHDT, CDR2 FYEKMQ, per germline (reference sequence). This CDR3 region has 15 residues. The V gene end was trimmed by 3 bases and the J gene end by 0 bases; junction bases not matched to a gene: 4. Sequencing was carried out using PBMCs. This TCR was recovered from a woman in her late teens or twenties in good health and CMV-seropositive. The chain joins TRBV13 to TRBJ1-1; 7 bases map to TRBD1. The CDR3 here is CASSFEGTVNTEAFF. CDR3 sequence (DNA): TGTGCCAGCAGCTTCGAGGGGACAGTGAACACTGAAGCTTTCTTT.